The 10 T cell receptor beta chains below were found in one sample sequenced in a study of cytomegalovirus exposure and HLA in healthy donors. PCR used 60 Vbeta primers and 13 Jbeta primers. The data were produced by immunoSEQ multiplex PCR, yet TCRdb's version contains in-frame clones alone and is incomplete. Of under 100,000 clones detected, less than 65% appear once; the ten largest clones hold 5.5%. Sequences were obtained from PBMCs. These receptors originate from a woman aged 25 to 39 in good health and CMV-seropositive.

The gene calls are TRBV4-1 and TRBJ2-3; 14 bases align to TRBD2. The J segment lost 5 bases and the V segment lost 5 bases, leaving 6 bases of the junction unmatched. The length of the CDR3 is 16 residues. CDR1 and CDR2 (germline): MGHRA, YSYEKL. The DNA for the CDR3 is TGCGCCAGCAGCTCGACTAGCGGGGGGGCGCAAGATACGCAGTATTTT. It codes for CASSSTSGGAQDTQYF.

The CDR3 nucleotides are TGTGCCAGCAGTATAGCAACTAGCGGGGGATTCTACGAGCAGTACTTC. Amino acids: CASSIATSGGFYEQYF. The rearrangement uses TRBV28 and TRBJ2-7; 11 bases agree with TRBD2. With 5 bases clipped from V and 3 bases from J, the junction kept 9 bases outside the gene matches. The CDR3 spans 16 residues. Germline-derived CDR1 and CDR2 are MDHEN and SYDVKM.

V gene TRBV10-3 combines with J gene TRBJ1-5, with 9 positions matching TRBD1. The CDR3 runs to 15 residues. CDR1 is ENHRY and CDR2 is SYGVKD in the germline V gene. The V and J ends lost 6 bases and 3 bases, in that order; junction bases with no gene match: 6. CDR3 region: CAIRDHRGPNQPQHF. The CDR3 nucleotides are TGTGCCATCAGGGACCACAGGGGGCCCAATCAGCCCCAGCATTTT.

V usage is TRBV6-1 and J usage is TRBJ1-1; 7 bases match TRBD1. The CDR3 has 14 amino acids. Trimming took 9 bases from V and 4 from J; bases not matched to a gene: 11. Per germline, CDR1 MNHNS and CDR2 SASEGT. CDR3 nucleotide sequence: TGTGCCAGGCAGGGGGTGGTAGGGATCACTGAAGCTTTCTTT. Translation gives CARQGVVGITEAFF.

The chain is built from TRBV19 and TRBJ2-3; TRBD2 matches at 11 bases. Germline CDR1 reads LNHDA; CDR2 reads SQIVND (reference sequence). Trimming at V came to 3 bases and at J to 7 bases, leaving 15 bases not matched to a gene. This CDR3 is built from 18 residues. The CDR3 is CASSIGIAGGTAQNTQYF. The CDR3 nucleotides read TGTGCCAGTAGTATTGGGATAGCGGGGGGGACTGCACAAAATACGCAGTATTTT.

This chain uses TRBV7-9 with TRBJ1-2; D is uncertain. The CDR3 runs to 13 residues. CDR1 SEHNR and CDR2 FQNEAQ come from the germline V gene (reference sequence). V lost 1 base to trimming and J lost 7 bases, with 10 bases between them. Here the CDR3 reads CASSLVSPSGYTF. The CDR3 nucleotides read TGTGCCAGCAGCTTAGTTTCCCCGAGTGGCTACACCTTC.

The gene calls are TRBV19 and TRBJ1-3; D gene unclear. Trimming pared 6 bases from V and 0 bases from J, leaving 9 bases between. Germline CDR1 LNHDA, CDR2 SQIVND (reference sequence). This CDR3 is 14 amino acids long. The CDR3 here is CASRDSLSGNTIYF. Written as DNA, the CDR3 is TGTGCCAGTAGGGACTCCCTCTCTGGAAACACCATATATTTT.

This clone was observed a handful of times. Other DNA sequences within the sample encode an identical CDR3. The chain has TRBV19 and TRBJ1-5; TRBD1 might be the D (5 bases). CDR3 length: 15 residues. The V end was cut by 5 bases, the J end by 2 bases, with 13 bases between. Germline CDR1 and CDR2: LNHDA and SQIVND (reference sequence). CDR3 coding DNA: TGTGCCAGTAGTCCCCCCGGGGGTCGCAATCAGCCCCAGCATTTT. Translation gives CASSPPGGRNQPQHF.

CDR3 bases: TGTGCCAGCAGCTTGGGTGGGGGACAGACCGGGGAGCTGTTTTTT. It encodes CASSLGGGQTGELFF. The chain has TRBV5-4 and TRBJ2-2; 7 bases agree with TRBD1. Trimming removed 0 bases from V and 5 bases from J; junction bases left unmatched: 4. The germline CDR1 and CDR2 sequences are SGHNT and YYREEE (reference sequence). The CDR3 runs 15 residues.

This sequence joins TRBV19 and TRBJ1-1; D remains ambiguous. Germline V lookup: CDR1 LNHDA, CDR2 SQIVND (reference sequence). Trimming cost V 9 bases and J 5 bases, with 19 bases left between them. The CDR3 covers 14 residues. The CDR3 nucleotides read TGTGCCAGCCAAATGATCCCGGGGAAGACTGAAGCTTTCTTT. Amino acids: CASQMIPGKTEAFF.